One T cell receptor (beta chain) is described in this entry. Its specific antigen is unknown. Base qualities were left out, and no much larger clone turns up one base away. The entry originates in a study of technical replicates of blood from a few donors (dated by TCRdb to about 2017). Library prep was done by the immunoSEQ multiplex PCR assay. As stored in TCRdb, this immuneACCESS dataset retains in-frame rearrangements with V and J assigned. A fraction of the clones does not appear; measured against another copy, unresolved V genes explain less than half of the discrepancy, and the remainder lacks a known reason. Recorded for this sample are just over 70,000 clones; just under 95% of them occurred a single time. Clones ranked in the top ten supply over 0.35% of the sample. According to the germline V gene, CDR1 reads SGDLS and CDR2 reads YYNGEE. V is clipped by 3 bases and J by 8 bases, and the sequence between their germline boundaries is 20 bases long. Taken from cysteine to phenylalanine, the CDR3 has 16 residues. Just CDR3 DNA is preserved here, 48 bases in frame from base 1.

The chain is made from TRBV9 and TRBJ1-4; no D gene is confidently identified. Sample: T cells isolated from PBMCs. This clonotype was sampled from a human donor in good health. The DNA is TGTGCCAGCAGCGGACCTCCGGGTCCCGAGGAAGAAAAACTGTTTTTT. Translated, this is CASSGPPGPEEEKLFF.